The T cell receptor beta chain described here comes from a study of T cell repertoires in ileal Crohn's disease. Findings and limits, study-wide: Active smokers at surgery had more clonal expansions than non-smokers. Sorted CD8 T cells held more high-frequency clones than CD4. All patients with clonality above 26.8% had endoscopic recurrence.

With regard to this clone: Its antigen is unidentified.

Time point in this sample: proximal margin of the surgical specimen (macroscopically non-inflamed). Adults with ileal or ileocolonic Crohn's disease and an indication for resection were eligible. The V end was cut by 3 bases, the J end by 10 bases, with 12 bases between. The CDR3 consists of 11 residues. The germline CDR1 and CDR2 sequences are SQVTM and ANQGSEA. This table comes from immunoSEQ multiplex PCR, and its TCRdb copy is limited to in-frame clones, with some not included. Here the sample spans approximately 3,000 clones, roughly 66% being singletons. The V gene is TRBV29-1, the J gene TRBJ1-1; D remains ambiguous. The source material was ileal tissue. This TCR derives from an adult with Crohn's disease. The chain's CDR3 is CSVDGGEGAFF. DNA of the CDR3: TGCAGCGTTGATGGTGGAGAGGGAGCTTTCTTT.